This T cell receptor beta chain emerged from a study of beta chain features in type 1 diabetes. This clone was seen only a few times. What it binds is not known. The study reverse transcribed the entire isolated RNA, so it sequenced expressed TCRB transcripts. Assay: immunoSEQ multiplex PCR; the TCRdb copy retains only in-frame clones and omits some. The sample includes hundreds of thousands of clones, around 15% seen only once; the top ten take just under 0.04%. This CDR3 spans 14 amino acids. Germline lookup yields CDR1 SQVTM and CDR2 ANQGSEA. Unmatched junction bases numbered 8, after V lost 7 bases and J lost 1 base. Study-wide results and limits: When Type 1 diabetes patients were examined, their TCRB CDR3s proved moderately but significantly shorter in all four CD4+ subsets.

The specimen was naive CD4+ T cells from blood. V gene TRBV29-1 combines with J gene TRBJ2-5; TRBD1 agrees at 8 bases. This clonotype originated in a man in his late teens or twenties with type 1 diabetes. The CDR3 reads CSALDRVAQETQYF. The CDR3 bases are TGCAGCGCCCTGGACAGGGTGGCCCAAGAGACCCAGTACTTC.